The clone carrying this T cell receptor beta chain was seen at least ten times. This sample is drawn from a study of neurological immune-mediated disorders. It was by 5'RACE with 10-nucleotide random UMIs that the cDNA was made. TCRdb re-derived calls from the 5' RACE reads in MiXCR, one entry per CDR3 protein. This sample carries tens of thousands of distinct CDR3 sequences, over 3.5% of them seen once, and the ten largest clones take over 5.5%. Looked up from germline, CDR1 is MNHEY and CDR2 is SMNVEV (reference sequence). The CDR3 length is 14 residues. The V end was cut by 5 bases, the J end by 2 bases, with 10 bases between.

V is TRBV27 and J is TRBJ1-3, with no clear D. The TCR sequence derives from a man aged 55 to 70 with multiple sclerosis. Sequencing used PBMCs. The CDR3 nucleotides read TGTGCCAGCAGTCCTGCGAGTCCTGGAAACACCATATATTTT. Residues: CASSPASPGNTIYF.